The sequence of this T cell receptor (beta chain) was determined in a study of cytomegalovirus exposure and HLA in healthy donors. Data came from immunoSEQ multiplex PCR; TCRdb stores just in-frame clones and leaves some out. The sample includes 75,000 to 90,000 clones, around 95% of them seen just once. The donors were in the roughly 120-subject validation cohort, distinct from the roughly 600-subject first cohort. Germline-derived CDR1 and CDR2 are ENHRY and SYGVKD. Trimming pared 2 bases from V and 5 bases from J, leaving 13 bases between. CDR3 size: 15 residues. This chain joins TRBV10-3 and TRBJ2-1; no reliable D call. The sample consisted of PBMCs. The sequence was collected from a woman under 30 in good health and CMV-seronegative. The CDR3 reads CAISEPQRNNNEQFF. CDR3 DNA: TGTGCCATCAGTGAGCCACAGAGAAACAACAATGAGCAGTTCTTC.